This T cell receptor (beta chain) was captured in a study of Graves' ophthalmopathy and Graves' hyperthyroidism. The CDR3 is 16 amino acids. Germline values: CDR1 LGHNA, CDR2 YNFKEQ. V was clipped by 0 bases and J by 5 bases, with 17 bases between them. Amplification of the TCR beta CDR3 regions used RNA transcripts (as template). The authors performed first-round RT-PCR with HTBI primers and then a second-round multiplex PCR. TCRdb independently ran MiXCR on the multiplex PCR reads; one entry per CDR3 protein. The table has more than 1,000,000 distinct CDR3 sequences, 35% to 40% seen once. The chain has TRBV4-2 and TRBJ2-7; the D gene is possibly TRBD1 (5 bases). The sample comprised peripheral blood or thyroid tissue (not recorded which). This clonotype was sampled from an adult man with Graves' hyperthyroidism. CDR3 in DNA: TGTGCCAGCAGCCAAGAACCTCAGACAGAATCGAACGAGCAGTACTTC. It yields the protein CASSQEPQTESNEQYF.